The rows below give T cell receptor beta chains drawn from one sample of a study of blood T cell repertoires in COVID-19. Sequencing was performed with immunoSEQ multiplex PCR; in TCRdb, only in-frame clones are kept and a portion is missing. The sample contains 34,000 or so clones, over 90% of which appear only once. Material: peripheral blood. The receptors shown here come from a man in his 60s with active or convalescent COVID-19. Both conserved end residues are part of each CDR3. D genes are given only for firm matches. Not all rows give a size; the values are once, few, many and, for expanded clones, a class.

CDR3: CASSETGKISPLHF
DNA: TGTGCCAGCAGTGAAACAGGGAAAATTTCACCCCTCCACTTT
J: TRBJ1-6
V: TRBV2
size: once
D: .

CDR3: CASSLGGRFSGNTIYF
DNA: TGTGCCAGCAGCTTGGGGGGCCGCTTCTCTGGAAACACCATATATTTT
J: TRBJ1-3
V: TRBV5-4
size: .
D: .

CDR3: CSVAGVAGVEQFF
DNA: TGCAGCGTAGCGGGAGTAGCGGGAGTTGAGCAGTTCTTC
J: TRBJ2-1
V: TRBV29-1
size: .
D: TRBD2

CDR3: CASSQDSGGNTEAFF
DNA: TGTGCCAGCAGCCAAGATTCGGGGGGGAACACTGAAGCTTTCTTT
J: TRBJ1-1
V: TRBV4-2
size: .
D: .

CDR3: CASSLTTSRDGYTF
DNA: TGTGCCAGCAGCTTAACAACCTCCCGGGATGGCTACACCTTC
J: TRBJ1-2
V: TRBV7-3
size: .
D: .

CDR3: CASSLGQAGNTIYF
DNA: TGTGCCAGCTCACTGGGACAGGCTGGAAACACCATATATTTT
J: TRBJ1-3
V: TRBV18
size: .
D: TRBD1

CDR3: CASSIQMEKLFF
DNA: TGTGCCAGTAGTATTCAGATGGAAAAACTGTTTTTT
J: TRBJ1-4
V: TRBV19
size: .
D: .

CDR3: CASSAGTTNEKLFF
DNA: TGTGCCAGTAGCGCAGGGACAACTAATGAAAAACTGTTTTTT
J: TRBJ1-4
V: TRBV19
size: .
D: .

CDR3: CASSPMGQGFSNYGYTF
DNA: TGTGCCAGCTCACCAATGGGACAGGGTTTCTCGAACTATGGCTACACCTTC
J: TRBJ1-2
V: TRBV18
size: .
D: TRBD1

CDR3: CASSRLGQGAVDTQYF
DNA: TGTGCCAGCAGCCGATTGGGACAGGGGGCCGTAGATACGCAGTATTTT
J: TRBJ2-3
V: TRBV5-6
size: .
D: TRBD1

CDR3: CASSEIAGGPSNEQFF
DNA: TGCGCCAGCAGTGAGATAGCGGGGGGGCCAAGCAATGAGCAGTTCTTC
J: TRBJ2-1
V: TRBV10-1
size: .
D: TRBD2

CDR3: CASSPGTGLYEQYF
DNA: TGTGCCAGCAGCCCCGGGACAGGGCTCTACGAGCAGTACTTC
J: TRBJ2-7
V: TRBV9
size: .
D: TRBD1

CDR3: CASSLNRNYGYTF
DNA: TGTGCCAGCAGTTTAAACAGAAACTATGGCTACACCTTC
J: TRBJ1-2
V: TRBV12-3/TRBV12-4
size: .
D: .

CDR3: CASSHPNRGTYEQYF
DNA: TGCGCCAGCAGCCACCCCAACAGGGGGACCTACGAGCAGTACTTC
J: TRBJ2-7
V: TRBV4-1
size: .
D: TRBD1

CDR3: CASSLGRAAEAFF
DNA: TGCGCCAGCAGCTTGGGCAGGGCCGCTGAAGCTTTCTTT
J: TRBJ1-1
V: TRBV5-1
size: .
D: .

CDR3: CASSARTGGSYNEQFF
DNA: TGTGCCAGCAGCGCCCGCACAGGGGGCTCCTACAATGAGCAGTTCTTC
J: TRBJ2-1
V: TRBV7-2
size: .
D: TRBD1

CDR3: CSVDQGSAEAFF
DNA: TGCAGCGTTGACCAGGGGTCCGCTGAAGCTTTCTTT
J: TRBJ1-1
V: TRBV29-1
size: .
D: .

CDR3: CASSYGGLRETQYF
DNA: TGTGCCAGCAGTTACGGGGGCCTAAGGGAGACCCAGTACTTC
J: TRBJ2-5
V: TRBV6-6
size: .
D: .

CDR3: CASRQVDTQYF
DNA: TGCGCCAGCAGGCAGGTGGATACGCAGTATTTT
J: TRBJ2-3
V: TRBV10-2
size: .
D: .

CDR3: CASSYDRQGEAFF
DNA: TGTGCCAGCAGCTACGATCGACAGGGGGAAGCTTTCTTT
J: TRBJ1-1
V: TRBV7-2
size: .
D: TRBD1

CDR3: CASSVLEPSFF
DNA: TGTGCCAGCAGTGTACTAGAACCGTCGTTCTTC
J: TRBJ2-1
V: TRBV2
size: .
D: .

CDR3: CATSSRPSGSTYNEQFF
DNA: TGTGCCACCAGCAGCCGGCCTAGCGGGAGTACCTACAATGAGCAGTTCTTC
J: TRBJ2-1
V: TRBV15
size: .
D: TRBD2

CDR3: CASSPSGGRGTQYF
DNA: TGTGCCAGCAGCCCTAGCGGGGGCCGAGGGACGCAGTATTTT
J: TRBJ2-3
V: TRBV25-1
size: .
D: TRBD2

CDR3: CASRESGTSGRYEQYF
DNA: TGTGCCAGCAGAGAATCCGGGACTAGCGGGAGGTACGAGCAGTACTTC
J: TRBJ2-7
V: TRBV2
size: .
D: TRBD2

CDR3: CATSRSQVSGNTIYF
DNA: TGTGCCACCAGCAGATCTCAGGTCTCTGGAAACACCATATATTTT
J: TRBJ1-3
V: TRBV15
size: .
D: .

CDR3: CASSLFGQGAYQPQHF
DNA: TGTGCCAGCAGCTTATTCGGACAGGGGGCATATCAGCCCCAGCATTTT
J: TRBJ1-5
V: TRBV5-6
size: .
D: TRBD1

CDR3: CASSLAGGNSYNEQFF
DNA: TGCGCCAGCAGCCTAGCGGGAGGGAACTCCTACAATGAGCAGTTCTTC
J: TRBJ2-1
V: TRBV5-1
size: .
D: TRBD2

CDR3: CATSRGGYNEQFF
DNA: TGTGCCACCAGCAGAGGAGGGTACAATGAGCAGTTCTTC
J: TRBJ2-1
V: TRBV15
size: once
D: .

CDR3: CASSLTREQPQHF
DNA: TGTGCCAGCAGCTTAACCAGGGAACAGCCCCAGCATTTT
J: TRBJ1-5
V: TRBV7-2
size: .
D: .

CDR3: CASSPRAASGRAGDTQYF
DNA: TGTGCCAGCTCACCAAGGGCCGCTAGCGGGAGGGCAGGAGATACGCAGTATTTT
J: TRBJ2-3
V: TRBV18
size: .
D: TRBD2

CDR3: CASSLSTGAPYEQYF
DNA: TGTGCCAGCAGTTTATCCACAGGGGCTCCCTACGAGCAGTACTTC
J: TRBJ2-7
V: TRBV28
size: .
D: TRBD1

CDR3: CASSYLRPGTGSFNYGYTF
DNA: TGTGCCAGCAGTTACTTACGACCCGGGACAGGTTCATTCAACTATGGCTACACCTTC
J: TRBJ1-2
V: TRBV28
size: .
D: TRBD1

CDR3: CASSSNRVATNEKLFF
DNA: TGCGCCAGCAGTTCGAACAGGGTTGCAACTAATGAAAAACTGTTTTTT
J: TRBJ1-4
V: TRBV5-1
size: .
D: .